This paragraph reports one T cell receptor beta chain. Antigen specificity is unknown. It was with 60 Vbeta and 13 Jbeta primers that the PCR ran. The protocol was immunoSEQ multiplex PCR, while the TCRdb copy is restricted to in-frame clones and leaves out a portion. This repertoire includes around 210,000 clones. The data derive from a study of cytomegalovirus exposure and HLA in healthy donors. Overall study: Within the Caucasian-associated ancestry cluster were roughly 82% of the 398 genotyped donors.

Overall study findings and caveats: Accurate HLA-A and HLA-B prediction from TCR beta sequences was reported for most subjects.

Donors sampled were nominally healthy, though unrecorded immune exposures were likely. The source material was PBMCs. This clonotype was obtained from a girl aged 2-10 years in good health and CMV-seropositive.

CDR3 in amino acids: CASSRGQDYEQYF. CDR3 nucleotides: TGTGCCAGTAGTAGGGGACAGGACTACGAGCAGTACTTC. This chain connects TRBV19 to TRBJ2-7; 8 bases fit TRBD1. The CDR3 extends over 13 amino acids. Germline CDR1 LNHDA, CDR2 SQIVND (reference sequence). Unmatched junction bases numbered 2, after V lost 4 bases and J lost 3 bases.